These 26 T cell receptor beta chains were sequenced from one sample in a study of memory CD4+ T cells and cytomegalovirus serostatus. Sequenced by immunoSEQ multiplex PCR; TCRdb stores in-frame clones only, minus some. The sample contains about 60,000 clones, around 79% of which appear only once. Single viable CD3+CD4+CD8-CD45RO+ cells were sorted as the memory CD4+ T cells. Specimen: memory CD4+ T cells from blood. These receptors all stem from an adult in good health and CMV-seronegative.

The chain has TRBV7-2 and TRBJ1-6, with 8 bases that match TRBD1. This CDR3 region has 16 residues. CDR1 SGHTA and CDR2 FQGNSA come from the germline V gene. The V gene end was trimmed by 5 bases and the J gene end by 3 bases; junction bases not matched to a gene: 6. The CDR3 protein is CASSPTGASYNSPLHF. CDR3 coding DNA: TGTGCCAGCAGCCCGACAGGGGCGAGCTATAATTCACCCCTCCACTTT. The full variable domain, its missing parts supplied by reference TRBV7-2 and TRBJ1-6, is GAGVSQSPSNKVTEKGKDVELRCDPISGHTALYWYRQSLGQGLEFLIYFQGNSAPDKSGLPSDRFSAERTGGSVSTLTIQRTQQEDSAVYLCASSPTGASYNSPLHFGNGTRLTVT.

This clone was seen a few times. This rearrangement joins TRBV7-3 to TRBJ2-5, with D unresolved. V lost 5 bases to trimming and J lost 7 bases, with 14 bases between them. Germline V CDR1 and CDR2: SGHTA, FQGTGA. The CDR3 loop spans 13 amino acids. CDR3 in DNA: TGTGCCAGCAGCCCCGGGCCTGAAGGGACCCAGTACTTC. Amino acid sequence: CASSPGPEGTQYF.

The chain links TRBV7-8 to TRBJ2-3, with unresolved D. This CDR3 has 17 amino acids. In germline, CDR1 is SGHVS, CDR2 FQNEAQ. The V end lost 1 base, the J end lost 2 bases, and 16 bases lay between the germline ends. CDR3 amino acids: CASSLEAVRHLTDTQYF. CDR3 DNA sequence: TGTGCCAGCAGCTTAGAGGCGGTGCGACACCTCACAGATACGCAGTATTTT. Combining the CDR3 with reference TRBV7-8 and TRBJ2-3 gives the whole variable domain GAGVSQSPRYKVAKRGQDVALRCDPISGHVSLFWYQQALGQGPEFLTYFQNEAQLDKSGLPSDRFFAERPEGSVSTLKIQRTQQEDSAVYLCASSLEAVRHLTDTQYFGPGTRLTVL.

V gene TRBV14 combines with J gene TRBJ2-1, with 7 bases matching TRBD2. The J segment lost 9 bases and the V segment lost 4 bases, leaving 9 bases of the junction unmatched. Per the germline V gene, CDR1 is SGHDN and CDR2 is FVKESK. The CDR3 length is 14 residues. Here the CDR3 reads CASSRVLAGGEQFF. DNA of the CDR3: TGTGCCAGCAGCCGGGTGTTAGCGGGCGGTGAGCAGTTCTTC. Full variable domain (remainder filled in from reference TRBV14 and TRBJ2-1): EAGVTQFPSHSVIEKGQTVTLRCDPISGHDNLYWYRRVMGKEIKFLLHFVKESKQDESGMPNNRFLAERTGGTYSTLKVQPAELEDSGVYFCASSRVLAGGEQFFGPGTRLTVL.

The chain joins TRBV29-1 to TRBJ1-2, with D hard to call. The CDR3 runs to 12 residues. V shed 5 bases and J shed 1 base, with 8 bases lying between them. Per germline, CDR1 SQVTM and CDR2 ANQGSEA. CDR3 protein: CSVTDNNYGYTF. The CDR3 nucleotides are TGCAGCGTTACCGACAATAACTATGGCTACACCTTC.

The gene calls are TRBV27 and TRBJ2-7; 8 bases are shared with TRBD1. The CDR3 length is 14 residues. Unmatched junction bases numbered 2, after V lost 2 bases and J lost 2 bases. Germline CDR1 reads MNHEY; CDR2 reads SMNVEV (reference sequence). The DNA of the CDR3 is TGTGCCAGCAGTTTAAGGGACAGGACCTACGAGCAGTACTTC. It translates to CASSLRDRTYEQYF.

This chain links TRBV2 with TRBJ2-5; D is unresolved. Trimming took 8 bases from V and 1 from J, leaving 8 bases between them. The CDR3 extends over 12 amino acids. Per the germline V gene, CDR1 is SNHLY and CDR2 is FYNNEI. The CDR3 region is CASSASQETQYF. CDR3 sequence (DNA): TGTGCCAGCTCAGCTAGCCAAGAGACCCAGTACTTC.

There are a few counts of this clone. The chain joins TRBV30 to TRBJ2-7, with 9 positions matching TRBD2. Germline CDR1 is GTSNPN and CDR2 is SVGIG (reference sequence). This CDR3 region has 12 residues. V gave up 4 bases and J gave up 3 bases; unmatched junction bases: 1. The CDR3 DNA reads as TGTGCCTGGACTAGCGGGAACTACGAGCAGTACTTC. Its protein product is CAWTSGNYEQYF.

The chain employs TRBV18 and TRBJ2-7, with 9 nucleotides matching TRBD2. Germline CDR1 KGHSH, CDR2 LQKENI. Germline trimming cut 3 bases from V and 7 bases from J; bases unmatched to any gene: 7. The CDR3 spans 14 residues. CDR3 coding DNA: TGTGCCAGCTCACCGGGCGGGAGGGCTCAAGAGCAGTACTTC. This encodes CASSPGGRAQEQYF.

This clone came up a few times. This chain uses TRBV30 with TRBJ1-1; D is unclear. This CDR3 contains 10 residues. Trimming left V 2 bases short and J 8 bases short, with 6 bases between. Germline CDR1 is GTSNPN and CDR2 is SVGIG (reference sequence). The CDR3: CAWSLAEAFF. DNA of the CDR3: TGTGCCTGGAGTCTTGCCGAAGCTTTCTTT. The full variable domain, rest sourced from reference TRBV30 and TRBJ1-1, is SQTIHQWPATLVQPVGSPLSLECTVEGTSNPNLYWYRQAAGRGLQLLFYSVGIGQISSEVPQNLSASRPQDRQFILSSKKLLLSDSGFYLCAWSLAEAFFGQGTRLTVV.

The chain recombines TRBV9 with TRBJ2-2; TRBD2 matches at 10 bases. After removal of 0 bases from V and 6 bases from J, the junction contained 2 bases not matched to a gene. CDR3 length equals 15 residues. Germline values: CDR1 SGDLS, CDR2 YYNGEE. For the CDR3, the DNA is TGTGCCAGCAGCGTAGGCGGGACTAGCGCCGGGGAGCTGTTTTTT. Residues: CASSVGGTSAGELFF.

The chain couples TRBV2 to TRBJ2-3, with 8 positions matching TRBD2. The CDR3 extends over 15 amino acids. After removal of 6 bases from V and 0 bases from J, the junction contained 5 bases not matched to a gene. Looked up from germline, CDR1 is SNHLY and CDR2 is FYNNEI. The CDR3 bases are TGTGCCAGCAGAGTTAGCGGGATAAGCACAGATACGCAGTATTTT. Translation: CASRVSGISTDTQYF.

The genes are TRBV2 and TRBJ2-3; 8 bases match TRBD1. Germline CDR1 and CDR2: SNHLY and FYNNEI. After removal of 5 bases from V and 3 bases from J, the junction contained 4 bases not matched to a gene. The CDR3 is made up of 14 amino acids. The CDR3 DNA sequence: TGTGCCAGCAGTCCCTGGACAGGGACAGATACGCAGTATTTT. Protein: CASSPWTGTDTQYF.

In its sample, this clone was seen once. The genes are TRBV5-4 and TRBJ1-2; TRBD1 is a possible D gene (6 bases). CDR1 and CDR2 from the germline V gene are SGHNT and YYREEE (reference sequence). V was trimmed by 3 bases and J by 2 bases, leaving 14 bases between them. This CDR3 has 15 residues. The CDR3 spells CASSSGGGANYGYTF. The CDR3, as DNA: TGTGCCAGCAGCTCCGGAGGGGGGGCCAACTATGGCTACACCTTC.

This sequence joins TRBV5-1 and TRBJ2-3, with a tentative D call TRBD2 (6 bases). There are 16 residues in the CDR3. Trimming took off 0 bases at V and 0 bases at J, with 11 bases between the two ends. The germline CDR1 and CDR2 sequences are SGHRS and YFSETQ. CDR3 residues: CASSLVGGISTDTQYF. CDR3 DNA sequence: TGCGCCAGCAGCTTGGTAGGCGGGATCAGCACAGATACGCAGTATTTT.

V usage is TRBV5-1 and J usage is TRBJ2-2; D gene unclear. Looked up from germline, CDR1 is SGHRS and CDR2 is YFSETQ. Trimming cost V 4 bases and J 6 bases, with 10 bases left between them. This CDR3 comprises 13 residues. CDR3 sequence (DNA): TGCGCCAGCAGCGAAAACGGTCCCGGGGAGCTGTTTTTT. Its protein product is CASSENGPGELFF.

The chain joins TRBV5-4 to TRBJ1-1; TRBD1 might be the D (5 bases). The germline V gene has CDR1 SGHNT and CDR2 YYREEE (reference sequence). Trimming took off 4 bases at V and 7 bases at J, with 23 bases between the two ends. There are 16 residues in the CDR3. This CDR3 is CASSGASRTGTIEAFF. The CDR3, as DNA: TGTGCCAGCAGCGGGGCGTCCCGGACGGGCACGATTGAAGCTTTCTTT.

This clone was observed a handful of times. V is TRBV7-9 and J is TRBJ1-1; D might be TRBD1 (6 bases). Deletions cut 1 base from V and 2 bases from J, with 14 bases between. Per the germline V gene, CDR1 is SEHNR and CDR2 is FQNEAQ (reference sequence). This CDR3 contains 16 residues. The CDR3 loop is CASSLVAGTLNTEAFF. In DNA, the CDR3 is TGTGCCAGCAGCTTAGTTGCCGGGACACTAAACACTGAAGCTTTCTTT.

The chain is built from TRBV4-1 and TRBJ2-3; 10 nucleotides line up with TRBD2. V lost 2 bases to trimming and J lost 4 bases; unmatched junction nucleotides: 6. CDR1 is MGHRA and CDR2 is YSYEKL in the germline V gene. This CDR3 spans 16 amino acids. As DNA, the CDR3 is TGCGCCAGCAGCCAATTTGTAGCGGGAGGCGCAGATACGCAGTATTTT. Residues: CASSQFVAGGADTQYF.

V and J are TRBV7-2 and TRBJ2-5; no reliable D call. Germline CDR1 reads SGHTA; CDR2 reads FQGNSA. Trimming took off 2 bases at V and 5 bases at J, with 12 bases between the two ends. CDR3 length: 14 residues. The CDR3 DNA sequence: TGTGCCAGCAGCTTACGGGCAGGAAGGGAGACCCAGTACTTC. Residues: CASSLRAGRETQYF. Full variable domain (outside the CDR3, taken from reference TRBV7-2 and TRBJ2-5): GAGVSQSPSNKVTEKGKDVELRCDPISGHTALYWYRQSLGQGLEFLIYFQGNSAPDKSGLPSDRFSAERTGGSVSTLTIQRTQQEDSAVYLCASSLRAGRETQYFGPGTRLLVL.

This clone showed up just a few times. The chain has TRBV5-1 and TRBJ1-5, with D possibly being TRBD1 (6 bases). Germline assignment: CDR1 SGHRS and CDR2 YFSETQ. The CDR3 is 16 residues long. Trimming pared 4 bases from V and 5 bases from J, leaving 19 bases between. The CDR3 protein is CASSEYPGGPDQPQHF. The CDR3 coding sequence is TGCGCCAGCAGCGAATATCCCGGGGGCCCCGATCAGCCCCAGCATTTT.

This chain uses TRBV5-4 with TRBJ2-3; D is unresolved. The germline V gene has CDR1 SGHNT and CDR2 YYREEE (reference sequence). The CDR3 sequence is 13 residues long. With 1 base removed from V and 1 base from J, the gap between germline ends came to 4 bases. The CDR3 spells CASSLSGTDTQYF. DNA for the CDR3: TGTGCCAGCAGCTTGTCGGGCACAGATACGCAGTATTTT.

The genes are TRBV7-9 and TRBJ2-1; TRBD2 matches 9 bases. Germline lookup yields CDR1 SEHNR and CDR2 FQNEAQ (reference sequence). This CDR3 is 13 amino acids long. The V and J ends lost 7 bases and 8 bases, in that order; junction bases with no gene match: 6. The CDR3 loop reads CASIDSGSDEQFF. CDR3 nucleotide sequence: TGTGCCAGCATCGATAGCGGGAGCGATGAGCAGTTCTTC.

The chain has TRBV5-1 and TRBJ2-1; D is perhaps TRBD2 (6 bases). Germline CDR1 SGHRS, CDR2 YFSETQ. The CDR3 extends over 17 amino acids. Trimming removed 0 bases at V and 6 bases at J, with 19 bases between. The CDR3 bases are TGCGCCAGCAGCTTGGTTTTGGTGGGGGGTTTGGGCAATGAGCAGTTCTTC. Translation gives CASSLVLVGGLGNEQFF.

This chain connects TRBV7-2 to TRBJ2-7, with 10 bases matching TRBD2. V lost 0 bases to trimming and J lost 4 bases; unmatched junction nucleotides: 6. The CDR3 extends over 16 amino acids. Germline V gene lookup returns CDR1 SGHTA and CDR2 FQGNSA. The CDR3 spells CASSLAMTSGRYEQYF. The DNA for the CDR3 is TGTGCCAGCAGCTTAGCTATGACTAGCGGGCGGTACGAGCAGTACTTC.

This chain links TRBV19 with TRBJ1-4; D perhaps matches TRBD1 (5 bases). The V gene lost 7 bases and the J gene lost 3 bases, with 12 bases spanning the gap. Germline V gene lookup returns CDR1 LNHDA and CDR2 SQIVND (reference sequence). The length of the CDR3 is 14 residues. CDR3 loop: CASNTGRANEKLFF. CDR3 bases: TGTGCCAGTAATACGGGACGGGCTAATGAAAAACTGTTTTTT.